This T cell receptor (beta chain) was retrieved from a study of T-cell memory formation after mild COVID-19. Only a few counts were recorded for this clonotype. The antigen is not known. The study's findings and limits: Among contracting clones, CD4+ were mainly CM/EM and CD8+ enriched in EMRA.

From 5'RACE with constant-segment primers came TCR alpha and TCR beta cDNA libraries that carried sample barcodes and UMIs. TCRdb processed the 5' RACE reads anew with MiXCR; each CDR3 protein has one entry. Here the sample spans 450,000 to 700,000 distinct CDR3 sequences, about 20% being singletons. This CDR3 is 16 amino acids long. Germline lookup yields CDR1 KGHDR and CDR2 SFDVKD. Trimming took 5 bases from V and 0 from J, leaving 14 bases between them. The source material was PBMCs or a T cell subset sorted from them (not recorded which). This TCR was recovered from an adult woman who had mild COVID-19 (a few samples of this study predate the infection). Cell type and time point are not known. This chain links TRBV24-1 with TRBJ2-3, with D perhaps given as TRBD1 or TRBD2 (6 bases each). The CDR3, as DNA: TGTGCCACCAGTGGCGACACAGGGACTAGCACAGATACGCAGTATTTT. Amino acid sequence: CATSGDTGTSTDTQYF.